This is a list of T cell receptor beta chains from one sample in a study of blood T cell repertoires in COVID-19. Only in-frame clones appear in the TCRdb table, and some are missing; sequencing was by immunoSEQ multiplex PCR. The sample has about 250,000 clones; 70% to 90% are singletons. Sequenced input: peripheral blood. Receptor source: a woman aged 30 to 39 with COVID-19, enrolled during active disease. CDR3s include the opening cysteine and the closing phenylalanine or tryptophan. Each record gives: J gene, clone size, D gene, V gene, CDR3 DNA, CDR3 protein. The D gene is left open where the match is weak. Rows give clone size only sometimes, using once, few, many, or a class for an expanded clone.

TRBJ2-2 | . | . | TRBV5-6 | TGTGCCAGCAGCTTGTGGGGGGGCAGTAACACCGGGGAGCTGTTTTTT | CASSLWGGSNTGELFF
TRBJ2-1 | . | TRBD2 | TRBV2 | TGTGCCAGCAGTGAAGTGATAGCGGGGAACAATGAGCAGTTCTTC | CASSEVIAGNNEQFF
TRBJ1-6 | . | TRBD1 | TRBV5-1 | TGCGCCAGCAGCTTGGCCTCACAGGGGGCGGGATCACCCCTCCACTTT | CASSLASQGAGSPLHF
TRBJ2-1 | . | . | TRBV5-8 | TGTGCCAGCAGCTTATCATCTATGTACAATGAGCAGTTCTTC | CASSLSSMYNEQFF
TRBJ1-6 | . | . | TRBV2 | TGTGCCAGCAGTGAGAGCCGGAGGAATTCACCCCTCCACTTT | CASSESRRNSPLHF
TRBJ2-2 | few | . | TRBV20-1 | TGCAGTGCTAGTGTCCAGGGGATTGCCGGGGAGCTGTTTTTT | CSASVQGIAGELFF
TRBJ1-2 | . | . | TRBV3-1/TRBV3-2 | TGTGCCAGCAGCCACAGGGCTGGGGGCTACACCTTC | CASSHRAGGYTF
TRBJ2-2 | . | TRBD2 | TRBV9 | TGTGCCAGCAGCGCAGCGGGAGGGGGCACCGGGGAGCTGTTTTTT | CASSAAGGGTGELFF
TRBJ2-7 | . | . | TRBV12-3/TRBV12-4 | TGTGCCAGCAGCAGCGACTACGAGCAGTACTTC | CASSSDYEQYF
TRBJ1-5 | . | . | TRBV20-1 | TGCAGTGCTAGTCCCTTAGACAGGTACCTTCATAGCAATCAGCCCCAGCATTTT | CSASPLDRYLHSNQPQHF
TRBJ1-6 | . | . | TRBV4-2 | TGTGCCAGCAGCCAAGACGTAACTGACTCGTTCTATAATTCACCCCTCCACTTT | CASSQDVTDSFYNSPLHF
TRBJ2-3 | . | TRBD1 | TRBV4-3 | TGCGCCAGCAGCCAAACGGGACAGGGCACAGATACGCAGTATTTT | CASSQTGQGTDTQYF
TRBJ2-7 | . | . | TRBV6-5 | TGTGCCAGCAGTATACAGTTGGGGAGGTATCACGAGCAGTACTTC | CASSIQLGRYHEQYF
TRBJ1-5 | . | TRBD1 | TRBV19 | TGTGCCAGTAGTATGGGGCAGGGGGCGGGGGTCTGGCAGCCCCAGCATTTT | CASSMGQGAGVWQPQHF
TRBJ2-5 | . | . | TRBV10-3 | TGTGCCATCAGTGATCGGGAGACCCAGTACTTC | CAISDRETQYF
TRBJ1-2 | . | . | TRBV7-9 | TGTGCCAGCAGCCCTAGACAGGCTCGTTATGGCTACACCTTC | CASSPRQARYGYTF
TRBJ1-1 | . | . | TRBV29-1 | TGCAGCGTTGAGGTTACGCGGAACACTGAAGCTTTCTTT | CSVEVTRNTEAFF
TRBJ1-2 | . | . | TRBV24-1 | TGTGCCACCAGTGACGCAGGGTATGGCTACACCTTC | CATSDAGYGYTF
TRBJ2-7 | . | . | TRBV28 | TGTGCCAGCAGTTCGGGGAGCTCCTACGAGCAGTACTTC | CASSSGSSYEQYF
TRBJ2-5 | . | . | TRBV7-8 | TGTGCCAGCAGCTTACGGACAGAGAAAGAGACCCAGTACTTC | CASSLRTEKETQYF
TRBJ1-2 | . | . | TRBV25-1 | TGTGCCAGCAGTGGCGGGCACCCGCAGGGCTACACCTTC | CASSGGHPQGYTF
TRBJ1-6 | . | . | TRBV7-2 | TGTGCCAGCAGCACAGGGTTGTCGGCTTCACCCCTCCACTTT | CASSTGLSASPLHF
TRBJ2-1 | . | . | TRBV5-5 | TGTGCCAGCAGCTCGGACATATACGGGGGAAACAATGAGCAGTTCTTC | CASSSDIYGGNNEQFF
TRBJ1-2 | . | TRBD1 | TRBV11-3 | TGTGCCAGCAGCTTAGCCGGACAGGGGGCCGGCTACACCTTC | CASSLAGQGAGYTF
TRBJ2-5 | few | . | TRBV11-2 | TGTGCCAGCAGAAGGGGAGAGACCCAGTACTTC | CASRRGETQYF
TRBJ2-1 | . | . | TRBV5-4 | TGTGCCAGCAGCACCCGGGACTCCGCAGGCAATGAGCAGTTCTTC | CASSTRDSAGNEQFF
TRBJ2-3 | . | . | TRBV11-2 | TGTGCCAGCAGCTCCCCATTTGGGGGCCGGGGTCGCACAGATACGCAGTATTTT | CASSSPFGGRGRTDTQYF
TRBJ2-7 | . | . | TRBV3-1/TRBV3-2 | TGTGCCAGCAGCCAAGACACAGTGACCTACGAGCAGTACTTC | CASSQDTVTYEQYF
TRBJ1-5 | . | . | TRBV27 | TGTGCCAGCAGTTTTCCCTCTTGGGCCCAGCCCCAGCATTTT | CASSFPSWAQPQHF
TRBJ2-1 | many | TRBD2 | TRBV6-6 | TGTGCCAGCAGTATAGCGGGGGACTACAATGAGCAGTTCTTC | CASSIAGDYNEQFF
TRBJ2-1 | . | . | TRBV5-6 | TGTGCCAGCAGCTCCGGGGTCGGCTCCTACAATGAGCAGTTCTTC | CASSSGVGSYNEQFF